This T cell receptor beta chain was profiled in a study of blood T cells in healthy people across ages. Looked up from germline, CDR1 is DFQATT and CDR2 is SNEGSKA (reference sequence). The CDR3 consists of 15 residues. V shed 8 bases and J 10 bases; nucleotides not matched to a gene: 16. A second PCR, run for about 7 to 11 cycles, used a sample-barcoded 5' primer plus a J-beta primer mix. Every cDNA molecule carried a tag from a template-switch adaptor bearing 12 random nucleotides. TCRdb passed the 5' RACE reads through MiXCR, listing each CDR3 protein once. The sample lists about 750,000 distinct CDR3 sequences, about 48% occurring once. The study recruited healthy Caucasian donors from Russia who were aged about 6 to 100. A minimum of 5.5 micrograms of total RNA was extracted per sample.

The chain links TRBV20-1 to TRBJ2-1; 11 positions match TRBD1. The sample comprised blood. This sequence was found in a man older than 75 in good health. For the CDR3, the DNA is TGCAGTCCTAAGTTAGGGACAGGGGGGAGTGGGGAGCAGTTCTTC. Its translation is CSPKLGTGGSGEQFF.